This record covers a single T cell receptor (beta chain). Its antigen is unidentified. Extraction yielded at least 5 micrograms of total RNA per sample. This CDR3 is built from 17 residues. The sample belongs to a study of blood T cells in healthy people across ages. Study-wide results and caveats: Per million T cells, TCR beta diversity dropped about linearly as age rose.

Combining a sample-barcoded 5' primer with a J-beta primer mix, a second PCR ran for roughly 7 to 12 cycles. In TCRdb, the 5' RACE reads were re-called with MiXCR into one record per CDR3 protein. Of around 990,000 distinct CDR3 sequences in the sample, roughly 24% are singletons; the top ten hold 0.65% to 0.75%. The same data also went into a second study, on T cells of mothers and their children. That work states: Over five children, together with their three healthy Caucasian mothers, made up the donors.

This TCR came from a girl aged 2 to 9 in good health. The sequenced sample was blood. V and J are TRBV21-1 and TRBJ2-3; whether TRBD1, the table's D call, matches the DNA was not checked. TRBV21-1 counts as a pseudogene. The CDR3 is CASSKAKKAGFLDTQYF. Written as DNA, the CDR3 is TGTGCCAGCAGCAAAGCTAAGAAGGCAGGGTTTTTGGATACGCAGTATTTT.